This T cell receptor (beta chain) was found in a study of cytomegalovirus exposure and HLA in healthy donors. The germline CDR1 and CDR2 sequences are LNHDA and SQIVND (reference sequence). The V gene lost 1 base and the J gene lost 1 base, with 7 bases spanning the gap. The CDR3 length is 14 residues. Findings and caveats of the study: In a later analysis, donors in an Asian-associated ancestry cluster reportedly had fewer N-insertions in productive TCRs than the cohort mean. The study listed roughly 150 cytomegalovirus-associated TCR beta chains. Owing to their indistinguishability, certain V segments, notably TRBV6-2 and TRBV6-3, were excluded.

A remark on this clone: Its antigen is unidentified.

PCR primers comprised 60 Vbeta and 13 Jbeta primers. Produced via immunoSEQ multiplex PCR; TCRdb's table is partial and in-frame only. The sample lists about 160,000 clones, over 60% occurring once. Sequencing was performed on PBMCs. The receptor's source is a woman between 35 and 50 years old in good health and CMV-seronegative. This rearrangement joins TRBV19 to TRBJ1-1; no clear D. The CDR3 coding sequence is TGTGCCAGTAGTATAGGACGGGAGAACACTGAAGCTTTCTTT. Translation gives CASSIGRENTEAFF.